This T cell receptor beta chain was found in a study of shared clonotypes between healthy human individuals. Germline CDR1 and CDR2: SGHDN and FVKESK. With 4 bases removed from V and 4 bases from J, the gap between germline ends came to 11 bases. CDR3 size: 14 residues. The repertoire was sequenced with immunoSEQ multiplex PCR; TCRdb's copy has only in-frame clones and lacks some. The table records about 1.1 million clones, 70% to 80% of them present only once. The clonotype originates from a man younger than 30 in good health. Some clones in this sample may be carry-over from other donors' samples. The J gene is TRBJ1-5, the V gene TRBV14; D not resolved. Sequencing was done on a sample of memory CD4+ T cells from PBMCs. The subset: CD45RA-negative fraction. The CDR3 region has the DNA TGTGCCAGCAGCCGCGGCGAAAGAAATCAGCCCCAGCATTTT. Translation: CASSRGERNQPQHF. Drawing the rest from reference TRBV14 and TRBJ1-5, the complete variable domain is EAGVTQFPSHSVIEKGQTVTLRCDPISGHDNLYWYRRVMGKEIKFLLHFVKESKQDESGMPNNRFLAERTGGTYSTLKVQPAELEDSGVYFCASSRGERNQPQHFGDGTRLSIL.